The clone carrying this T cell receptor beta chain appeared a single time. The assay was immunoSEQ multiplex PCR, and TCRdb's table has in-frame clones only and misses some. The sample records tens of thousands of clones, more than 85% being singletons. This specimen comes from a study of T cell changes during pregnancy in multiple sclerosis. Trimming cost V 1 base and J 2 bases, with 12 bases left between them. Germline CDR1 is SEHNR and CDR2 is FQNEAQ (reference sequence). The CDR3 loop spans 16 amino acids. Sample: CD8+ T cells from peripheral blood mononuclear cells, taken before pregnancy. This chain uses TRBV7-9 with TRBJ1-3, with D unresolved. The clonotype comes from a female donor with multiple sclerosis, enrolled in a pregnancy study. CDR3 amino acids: CASSLDGRIAGNTIYF. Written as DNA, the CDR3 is TGTGCCAGCAGCTTAGACGGCAGGATAGCTGGAAACACCATATATTTT.